The 25 T cell receptor beta chains in this list originate from one sample, sequenced in a study of cytomegalovirus exposure and HLA in healthy donors. PCR used 60 Vbeta primers and 13 Jbeta primers. The repertoire was sequenced with immunoSEQ multiplex PCR; TCRdb's copy has only in-frame clones and lacks some. Seen here are approximately 110,000 clones, around two thirds observed once, and the top ten hold just under 8.5%. The sequenced sample consisted of PBMCs. These receptors originate from a woman in her thirties or forties in good health and CMV-seropositive.

The J gene is TRBJ2-7, the V gene TRBV7-2; 9 positions match TRBD1. The junction had 7 bases not matched to a gene; V was cut back by 5 bases and J by 5 bases. The CDR3 totals 14 residues. Germline CDR1 and CDR2: SGHTA and FQGNSA. CDR3 coding DNA: TGTGCCAGCAGCCTGGGACAGGGAGGGGACGAGCAGTACTTC. Its protein product is CASSLGQGGDEQYF.

The chain couples TRBV7-2 to TRBJ2-1; 9 nucleotides line up with TRBD1. The CDR3 is made up of 15 amino acids. Germline trimming cut 3 bases from V and 10 bases from J; bases unmatched to any gene: 10. Germline V gene sequence: CDR1 SGHTA, CDR2 FQGNSA. CDR3 in amino acids: CASSFPDRGQFEQFF. Here the CDR3 DNA reads TGTGCCAGCAGCTTTCCGGACAGGGGACAATTCGAGCAGTTCTTC.

The chain joins TRBV7-2 to TRBJ1-3; D gene uncertain. Trimming removed 4 bases at V and 2 bases at J, with 18 bases between. CDR3 length equals 17 residues. Germline CDR1 and CDR2: SGHTA and FQGNSA. The DNA for the CDR3 is TGTGCCAGCAGCTCTATGGCCGGTTGGGCAGCTGGAAACACCATATATTTT. It encodes CASSSMAGWAAGNTIYF.

This chain connects TRBV5-1 to TRBJ2-5; possible D gene TRBD1, 6 bases. V gave up 0 bases and J gave up 5 bases, with 11 bases separating them. This CDR3 contains 14 residues. Per the germline V gene, CDR1 is SGHRS and CDR2 is YFSETQ. The CDR3 nucleotides are TGCGCCAGCAGCTTGGAACAGGGTTACGAGACCCAGTACTTC. Its protein is CASSLEQGYETQYF.

The chain has TRBV4-2 and TRBJ2-3, with 12 bases matching TRBD2. The V and J ends lost 0 bases and 0 bases, in that order; junction bases with no gene match: 13. Germline V gene lookup returns CDR1 LGHNA and CDR2 YNFKEQ. This CDR3 has 21 amino acids. The CDR3 is CASSQDPAGPSGGASTDTQYF. Written as DNA, the CDR3 is TGTGCCAGCAGCCAAGATCCTGCAGGGCCTAGCGGGGGGGCTAGCACAGATACGCAGTATTTT.

This clone was seen a few times. The chain links TRBV4-3 to TRBJ1-1; no reliable D call. The germline V gene encodes CDR1 LGHNA and CDR2 YSLEER. V lost 4 bases and J 5 bases, leaving 11 bases between the germline ends. This CDR3 comprises 13 residues. DNA for the CDR3: TGCGCCAGCAGCCGAAGCTTCGGGACTGAAGCTTTCTTT. The encoded protein is CASSRSFGTEAFF.

This clone has just one count. The chain uses TRBV5-4 and TRBJ2-3; TRBD2 matches 9 bases. V shed 4 bases and J 4 bases; nucleotides not matched to a gene: 7. CDR1 and CDR2 (germline): SGHNT, YYREEE (reference sequence). The CDR3 spans 15 residues. The CDR3 nucleotides read TGTGCCAGCAGCCCGGGACTAGCCGACCCAGATACGCAGTATTTT. Protein: CASSPGLADPDTQYF.

The V and J genes are TRBV5-6 and TRBJ2-1; no firm D call. With 1 base removed from V and 5 bases from J, the gap between germline ends came to 10 bases. CDR3 length: 14 residues. The V gene's germline CDR1 is SGHDT and CDR2 YYEEEE. The CDR3 DNA reads TGTGCCAGCAGCTTGTTACACGGAGACAATGAGCAGTTCTTC. It codes for CASSLLHGDNEQFF.

This rearrangement joins TRBV29-1 to TRBJ2-3; 7 bases are shared with TRBD1. The CDR3 length is 13 residues. CDR1 is SQVTM and CDR2 is ANQGSEA in the germline V gene. V lost 7 bases and J lost 3; bases outside the gene matches: 7. CDR3 sequence reads: CSGQGEVTDTQYF. DNA for the CDR3: TGCAGCGGACAGGGTGAAGTGACAGATACGCAGTATTTT.

V usage is TRBV15 and J usage is TRBJ1-3; the D gene is possibly TRBD1 (5 bases). Germline CDR1 LNHNV, CDR2 YYDKDF (reference sequence). Trimming stripped 2 bases from V and 0 bases from J, with 11 bases between. The CDR3 contains 16 residues. The CDR3 nucleotides are TGTGCCACCAGCAGACCCAACAGGTACTCTGGAAACACCATATATTTT. Protein: CATSRPNRYSGNTIYF.

The rearrangement uses TRBV4-1 and TRBJ1-4; 8 positions match TRBD1. With V trimmed by 2 bases and J by 6 bases, 5 bases remained unmatched. The CDR3 is made up of 15 amino acids. Looked up from germline, CDR1 is MGHRA and CDR2 is YSYEKL. The chain's CDR3 is CASSQSQGAYEKLFF. The CDR3 DNA reads as TGCGCCAGCAGCCAATCCCAGGGGGCCTATGAAAAACTGTTTTTT.

The genes are TRBV18 and TRBJ1-1, with a tentative D call TRBD1 (6 bases). V gave up 9 bases and J gave up 5 bases, with 22 bases separating them. The CDR3 totals 15 residues. Germline V lookup: CDR1 KGHSH, CDR2 LQKENI. The chain's CDR3 is CASIGLTGRVTEAFF. As DNA, the CDR3 is TGTGCCAGTATTGGCCTTACAGGGCGTGTGACTGAAGCTTTCTTT.

This clone was recorded once. The rearrangement uses TRBV4-1 and TRBJ2-7, with a tentative D call TRBD2 (6 bases). V lost 4 bases, J lost 3 bases, and 13 bases lay in between. The CDR3 consists of 14 residues. In germline, CDR1 is MGHRA, CDR2 YSYEKL. CDR3 region: CASSLKRGDYEQYF. In DNA form, the CDR3 reads TGCGCCAGCAGCCTTAAACGCGGGGACTACGAGCAGTACTTC.

The chain carries TRBV6-4 and TRBJ1-2, with 7 nucleotides matching TRBD1. Germline-derived CDR1 and CDR2 are MRHNA and SNTAGT. CDR3 length equals 17 residues. The V segment lost 0 bases and the J segment 4 bases; nucleotides outside the gene matches: 11. The CDR3 loop reads CASSDSTEGAGTYGYTF. CDR3 DNA: TGTGCCAGCAGTGACTCGACGGAGGGGGCAGGTACCTATGGCTACACCTTC.

V and J are TRBV7-2 and TRBJ2-2; D perhaps matches TRBD1 (6 bases). The CDR3 has 15 residues. CDR1 and CDR2 (germline): SGHTA, FQGNSA. The V end lost 8 bases, the J end lost 3 bases, and 16 bases lay between the germline ends. CDR3 amino acids: CASQGQHSDTGELFF. CDR3 DNA: TGTGCCAGCCAAGGACAGCATAGTGACACCGGGGAGCTGTTTTTT.

The chain couples TRBV27 to TRBJ1-4, with D maybe TRBD1 (6 bases). CDR1 is MNHEY, CDR2 SMNVEV, per germline (reference sequence). Trimming cost V 8 bases and J 4 bases, with 14 bases left between them. CDR3 length equals 14 residues. DNA for the CDR3: TGTGCCAGCTCGCTTCAGGGGAGTAATGAAAAACTGTTTTTT. Protein: CASSLQGSNEKLFF.

The chain employs TRBV4-3 and TRBJ2-5, with 8 bases matching TRBD2. The CDR3 sequence is 16 residues long. V was pared by 3 bases and J by 3 bases, with 9 bases of the junction left unmatched. Germline V gene data show CDR1 as LGHNA and CDR2 as YSLEER. CDR3 nucleotide sequence: TGCGCCAGCAGCCAGTGGACTAGCACCAAAAAAGAGACCCAGTACTTC. Protein product: CASSQWTSTKKETQYF.

The gene calls are TRBV6-7 and TRBJ1-4; TRBD1 matches at 10 bases. TRBV6-7 is an ORF; its function is uncertain. V gave up 5 bases and J gave up 7 bases; unmatched junction bases: 10. This CDR3 has 16 residues. The CDR3 loop reads CASSVPGQGLGEKLFF. The CDR3 DNA reads TGTGCCAGCAGTGTACCGGGACAGGGGTTGGGTGAAAAACTGTTTTTT.

V and J are TRBV4-1 and TRBJ1-4; 7 nucleotides align to TRBD1. The CDR3 runs 15 residues. J lost 4 bases, V lost 2 bases, and 4 bases had no gene match. Germline-derived CDR1 and CDR2 are MGHRA and YSYEKL. In nucleotides, the CDR3 is TGCGCCAGCAGCCAAAGGGGGCAGGGTAATGAAAAACTGTTTTTT. Translation gives CASSQRGQGNEKLFF.

This clone was found a few times. V and J are TRBV10-1 and TRBJ1-2; no firm D call. Trimming stripped 7 bases from V and 5 bases from J, with 20 bases between. CDR1 is WNHNN, CDR2 SYGVQD, per germline (reference sequence). CDR3 size: 15 residues. The CDR3 sequence is CASIPFGSGDYGYTF. In DNA form, the CDR3 reads TGCGCCAGCATCCCCTTCGGGTCGGGTGATTATGGCTACACCTTC.

The chain couples TRBV13 to TRBJ2-2; no definite D call. V was trimmed by 6 bases and J by 4 bases, leaving 18 bases between them. This CDR3 contains 16 residues. The germline gives CDR1 PRHDT, CDR2 FYEKMQ (reference sequence). The DNA of the CDR3 is TGTGCCAGCAGTTCAACTGACTCCGTAGGCACCGGGGAGCTGTTTTTT. Translated, it gives CASSSTDSVGTGELFF. The complete variable domain, with remaining parts taken from reference TRBV13 and TRBJ2-2, reads AAGVIQSPRHLIKEKRETATLKCYPIPRHDTVYWYQQGPGQDPQFLISFYEKMQSDKGSIPDRFSAQQFSDYHSELNMSSLELGDSALYFCASSSTDSVGTGELFFGEGSRLTVL.

The chain combines TRBV4-1 with TRBJ2-7, with D possibly TRBD1 on 6 matching bases. The CDR3 has 14 residues. V was trimmed by 3 bases and J by 2 bases, leaving 11 bases between them. Germline lookup yields CDR1 MGHRA and CDR2 YSYEKL. The CDR3 here is CASSQLQGAYEQYF. The CDR3 region has the DNA TGCGCCAGCAGCCAGCTACAGGGCGCCTACGAGCAGTACTTC.

This clone was seen only a few times. This chain connects TRBV6-5 to TRBJ2-3, with no clear D. Germline CDR1 and CDR2: MNHEY and SVGAGI. The CDR3 runs to 13 residues. Trimming pared 6 bases from V and 1 base from J, leaving 8 bases between. The CDR3 DNA sequence: TGTGCCAGCAGCAACCCAGGCACAGATACGCAGTATTTT. It encodes CASSNPGTDTQYF.

This rearrangement joins TRBV7-9 to TRBJ1-1; possible D gene TRBD1, 6 bases. Germline CDR1 is SEHNR and CDR2 is FQNEAQ (reference sequence). Trimming left V 5 bases short and J 4 bases short, with 14 bases between. This CDR3 has 14 amino acids. The CDR3 sequence is CASSVTGFGTEAFF. The CDR3 region has the DNA TGTGCCAGCAGCGTAACAGGGTTTGGCACTGAAGCTTTCTTT.

This rearrangement joins TRBV9 to TRBJ2-1; TRBD2 aligns across 16 bases. This CDR3 spans 16 amino acids. Per germline, CDR1 SGDLS and CDR2 YYNGEE. V trimming: 3 bases; J trimming: 7 bases; junction bases outside the gene matches: 4. The CDR3 bases are TGTGCCAGCAGCGCTCCGGGACTAGCGGGGGGGAATGAGCAGTTCTTC. This sequence encodes CASSAPGLAGGNEQFF.